This is a list of T cell receptor beta chains from one sample in a study of blood T cell repertoires in COVID-19. The assay was immunoSEQ multiplex PCR, and TCRdb's table has in-frame clones only and misses some. The sample comprises about 270,000 clones, 85% of which are singletons, and around 4.2% rests with the top ten. What was sequenced was peripheral blood. The receptor set was obtained from a woman in her forties or fifties with active or convalescent COVID-19. The CDR3 runs from the conserved cysteine through the conserved F or W. A D gene is named only where the DNA matches it firmly. Size values are once, few and many counts, or a class for expanded clones, and some rows have none.

j_gene: TRBJ1-2
abundance: NA
v_gene: TRBV6-5
d_gene: NA
CDR3aa: CASSYGPSNYGYTF
CDR3nt: TGTGCCAGCAGTTATGGGCCTTCTAACTATGGCTACACCTTC

j_gene: TRBJ2-5
abundance: NA
v_gene: TRBV29-1
d_gene: TRBD2
CDR3aa: CSFSPRTSTRETQYF
CDR3nt: TGCAGCTTCTCGCCAAGGACTAGCACAAGGGAGACCCAGTACTTC

j_gene: TRBJ1-5
abundance: NA
v_gene: TRBV27
d_gene: TRBD1
CDR3aa: CASSFGQGWDQPQHF
CDR3nt: TGTGCCAGCAGTTTTGGACAGGGGTGGGATCAGCCCCAGCATTTT

j_gene: TRBJ2-7
abundance: few
v_gene: TRBV29-1
d_gene: TRBD1
CDR3aa: CSVSETGGYEQYF
CDR3nt: TGCAGCGTTTCTGAAACAGGGGGCTACGAGCAGTACTTC

j_gene: TRBJ1-2
abundance: once
v_gene: TRBV9
d_gene: NA
CDR3aa: CASSVYGTDYGYTF
CDR3nt: TGTGCCAGCAGCGTATACGGGACTGACTATGGCTACACCTTC

j_gene: TRBJ1-3
abundance: NA
v_gene: TRBV3-1/TRBV3-2
d_gene: TRBD1
CDR3aa: CASSQDPRTGGYGNTIYF
CDR3nt: TGTGCCAGCAGCCAAGATCCCCGGACAGGGGGGTATGGAAACACCATATATTTT

j_gene: TRBJ2-1
abundance: NA
v_gene: TRBV5-1
d_gene: NA
CDR3aa: CASSVLVGEQFF
CDR3nt: TGCGCCAGCAGCGTCCTAGTCGGTGAGCAGTTCTTC

j_gene: TRBJ2-7
abundance: NA
v_gene: TRBV15
d_gene: TRBD2
CDR3aa: CATSRETGLAGAYEQYF
CDR3nt: TGTGCCACCAGCAGAGAAACGGGACTAGCGGGGGCCTACGAGCAGTACTTC

j_gene: TRBJ2-3
abundance: NA
v_gene: TRBV2
d_gene: TRBD2
CDR3aa: CASSDPLSGSVADTQYF
CDR3nt: TGTGCCAGCAGTGACCCTCTTAGCGGGAGTGTCGCAGATACGCAGTATTTT

j_gene: TRBJ1-5
abundance: NA
v_gene: TRBV7-9
d_gene: TRBD1
CDR3aa: CASSSDRAIQPQHF
CDR3nt: TGTGCCAGCAGTTCGGACAGGGCCATACAGCCCCAGCATTTT

j_gene: TRBJ2-1
abundance: NA
v_gene: TRBV9
d_gene: NA
CDR3aa: CASSVREGSSYNEQFF
CDR3nt: TGTGCCAGCAGCGTCCGTGAAGGGAGCTCCTACAATGAGCAGTTCTTC

j_gene: TRBJ2-5
abundance: NA
v_gene: TRBV30
d_gene: TRBD2
CDR3aa: CAWTHGLAPRETQYF
CDR3nt: TGTGCCTGGACCCATGGACTAGCCCCAAGGGAGACCCAGTACTTC

j_gene: TRBJ2-1
abundance: few
v_gene: TRBV13
d_gene: NA
CDR3aa: CASSLVRGPYNEQFF
CDR3nt: TGTGCCAGCAGCTTAGTGCGGGGTCCCTACAATGAGCAGTTCTTC

j_gene: TRBJ1-5
abundance: NA
v_gene: TRBV15
d_gene: TRBD1
CDR3aa: CATSREGQPNQPQHF
CDR3nt: TGTGCCACCAGCAGAGAGGGACAGCCCAATCAGCCCCAGCATTTT

j_gene: TRBJ2-2
abundance: NA
v_gene: TRBV13
d_gene: NA
CDR3aa: CASSLLAQGTGELFF
CDR3nt: TGTGCCAGCAGCTTATTAGCTCAGGGGACCGGGGAGCTGTTTTTT

j_gene: TRBJ2-7
abundance: NA
v_gene: TRBV7-8
d_gene: NA
CDR3aa: CASSQQASSYEQYF
CDR3nt: TGTGCCAGCAGCCAACAGGCGAGCTCCTACGAGCAGTACTTC

j_gene: TRBJ2-7
abundance: NA
v_gene: TRBV15
d_gene: TRBD2
CDR3aa: CATSREGRVQYF
CDR3nt: TGTGCCACCAGCAGGGAGGGGAGGGTGCAGTACTTC

j_gene: TRBJ1-3
abundance: NA
v_gene: TRBV11-2
d_gene: NA
CDR3aa: CASSLNPMGGFSGNTIYF
CDR3nt: TGTGCCAGCAGCTTAAACCCAATGGGGGGTTTCTCTGGAAACACCATATATTTT

j_gene: TRBJ1-2
abundance: NA
v_gene: TRBV27
d_gene: TRBD1
CDR3aa: CASSLSGTGVLGYTF
CDR3nt: TGTGCCAGCAGTTTATCCGGGACAGGGGTGTTAGGCTACACCTTC

j_gene: TRBJ1-1
abundance: NA
v_gene: TRBV2
d_gene: TRBD1
CDR3aa: CATRRDRNMNTEAFF
CDR3nt: TGTGCCACGCGCCGGGACAGAAACATGAACACTGAAGCTTTCTTT

j_gene: TRBJ1-1
abundance: few
v_gene: TRBV28
d_gene: NA
CDR3aa: CASSLTGAVSEAFF
CDR3nt: TGTGCCAGCAGCCTCACTGGGGCTGTGAGTGAAGCTTTCTTT

j_gene: TRBJ2-2
abundance: NA
v_gene: TRBV7-6
d_gene: TRBD2
CDR3aa: CASSLSTGLAGPNTGELFF
CDR3nt: TGTGCCAGCAGCTTATCCACGGGACTAGCGGGACCCAACACCGGGGAGCTGTTTTTT

j_gene: TRBJ1-4
abundance: NA
v_gene: TRBV15
d_gene: TRBD1
CDR3aa: CATSRTVGTARNEKLFF
CDR3nt: TGTGCCACCAGCAGAACCGTGGGGACAGCCCGTAATGAAAAACTGTTTTTT

j_gene: TRBJ2-5
abundance: NA
v_gene: TRBV18
d_gene: NA
CDR3aa: CASSPAGAPQETQYF
CDR3nt: TGTGCCAGCTCTCCGGCGGGGGCGCCCCAAGAGACCCAGTACTTC

j_gene: TRBJ1-1
abundance: NA
v_gene: TRBV29-1
d_gene: TRBD1
CDR3aa: CSAGQGRGTEAFF
CDR3nt: TGCAGCGCCGGACAGGGGAGGGGAACTGAAGCTTTCTTT

j_gene: TRBJ2-5
abundance: NA
v_gene: TRBV28
d_gene: TRBD2
CDR3aa: CASSLFSRLAGVETQYF
CDR3nt: TGTGCCAGCAGTCTATTCTCCCGATTAGCGGGAGTAGAGACCCAGTACTTC

j_gene: TRBJ1-1
abundance: NA
v_gene: TRBV18
d_gene: TRBD1
CDR3aa: CASSPLPSDRGTEAFF
CDR3nt: TGTGCCAGCTCACCCTTACCCTCCGACAGGGGTACTGAAGCTTTCTTT